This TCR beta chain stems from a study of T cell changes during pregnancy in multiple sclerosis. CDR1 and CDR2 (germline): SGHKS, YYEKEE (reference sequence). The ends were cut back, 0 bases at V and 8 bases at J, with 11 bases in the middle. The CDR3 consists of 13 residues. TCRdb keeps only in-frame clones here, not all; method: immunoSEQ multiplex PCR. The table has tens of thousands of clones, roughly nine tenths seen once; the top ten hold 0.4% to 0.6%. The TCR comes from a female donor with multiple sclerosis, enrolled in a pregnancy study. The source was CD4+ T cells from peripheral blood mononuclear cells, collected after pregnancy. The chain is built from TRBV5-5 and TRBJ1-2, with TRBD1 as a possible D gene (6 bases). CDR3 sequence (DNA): TGTGCCAGCAGCTTGGTAACAGGGCCGGGCTACACCTTC. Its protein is CASSLVTGPGYTF.